This TCR beta chain was found in a study of blood T cells in healthy people across ages. Ranging in age from roughly 6 to 100, the donors were healthy Caucasian individuals from Russia. Primed by a sample-barcoded 5' primer and a J-beta primer mix, a second PCR proceeded for about 6 to 11 cycles. TCRdb re-analysed the 5' RACE reads in MiXCR, keeping a single row per CDR3 protein. The sample includes roughly 800,000 distinct CDR3 sequences, roughly 60% seen only once; the top ten take roughly 22%. The origin of this receptor is a man younger than 40 in good health. Material for sequencing was blood.

CDR3 amino acids: CASSPGGRTEAFF. The CDR3 DNA follows: TGTGCCAGCAGTCCAGGGGGTCGGACTGAAGCTTTCTTT. The V and J genes are TRBV12-3 or TRBV12-4 and TRBJ1-1, with 7 bases aligning to TRBD1. CDR3 length: 13 residues. V was pared by 5 bases and J by 5 bases, with 5 bases of the junction left unmatched.